This is a list of T cell receptor beta chains from one sample in a study of blood T cell repertoires in COVID-19. The assay was immunoSEQ multiplex PCR, and TCRdb's table has in-frame clones only and misses some. The profile shows 60,000 to 75,000 clones, roughly 91% of them singletons. The sample consisted of peripheral blood. Receptor source: a human donor in a cohort sampled during active COVID-19. Each CDR3 is given with its conserved first and last residue. D genes are given only for firm matches. Some rows mark clone size as missing; the rest say once, few, many or name a class of expanded clone.

cdr3_nt,cdr3_aa,v_call,j_call,clone_size,d_call
TGTGCCAGCAGTTACGGACTCGACCGGGGGTACGAGCAGTACTTC,CASSYGLDRGYEQYF,TRBV5-6,TRBJ2-7,.,.
TGTGCCAGTACCGGTCCTACAGGGGACGGGGAGCTGTTTTTT,CASTGPTGDGELFF,TRBV19,TRBJ2-2,.,TRBD1
TGTGCCAGCATTCTACAGGGAAGGGAGAACTATGGCTACACCTTC,CASILQGRENYGYTF,TRBV28,TRBJ1-2,.,.
TGTGCCAGCGGCCCTCCCTATGGCTACACCTTC,CASGPPYGYTF,TRBV28,TRBJ1-2,.,.
TGTGCCAGCAGCCCATCCCCAGGGTTTAATGAAAAACTGTTTTTT,CASSPSPGFNEKLFF,TRBV28,TRBJ1-4,.,.
TGCGCCAGCAGCCAGGGACTAGCGGGAGACGAGTACGAGCAGTACTTC,CASSQGLAGDEYEQYF,TRBV4-3,TRBJ2-7,.,TRBD2
TGCAGTGCTAGTTCAGGACAGGGAGATCAGCCCCAGCATTTT,CSASSGQGDQPQHF,TRBV20-1,TRBJ1-5,.,TRBD1
TGTGCCAGCAGCTCCCACCCAGGGGCCAATCAGCCCCAGCATTTT,CASSSHPGANQPQHF,TRBV7-2,TRBJ1-5,.,.
TGTGCCAGCAGCTCCGCCGGGTCTTACTATGGCTACACCTTC,CASSSAGSYYGYTF,TRBV7-9,TRBJ1-2,.,.
TGTGCCAGCAGTTACGCCGGAGGGATCTATGGCTACACCTTC,CASSYAGGIYGYTF,TRBV6-5,TRBJ1-2,.,.
TGTGCCAGCAGTTTGGGGACAGGCACCCAAGAGACCCAGTACTTC,CASSLGTGTQETQYF,TRBV28,TRBJ2-5,.,TRBD1
TGTGCCAGCAGCCCTCGACTAGCTGATACGCAGTATTTT,CASSPRLADTQYF,TRBV14,TRBJ2-3,.,TRBD2
TGCAGCGTTGAACGACTAGCGGGAGACCCCACAGATACGCAGTATTTT,CSVERLAGDPTDTQYF,TRBV29-1,TRBJ2-3,.,TRBD2
TGCGCCAGCAGCCAAGATGCGGGGACTAGCAGCTTCTCTAGCACAGATACGCAGTATTTT,CASSQDAGTSSFSSTDTQYF,TRBV4-1,TRBJ2-3,.,TRBD2
TGTGCCAGCGATTCCCCCACAGATTCTGGAAACACCATATATTTT,CASDSPTDSGNTIYF,TRBV14,TRBJ1-3,.,.
TGTGCCAGTAGTGGTTCAGGCGGGGGAAATCAGCCCCAGCATTTT,CASSGSGGGNQPQHF,TRBV19,TRBJ1-5,.,.
TGTGCCAGCAGCTTAGTTCGGAGCTCTGGAAACACCATATATTTT,CASSLVRSSGNTIYF,TRBV7-9,TRBJ1-3,few,.
TGTGCCAGCAGCTTAGAGGCTCTTAGAGGGGAGACCCAGTACTTC,CASSLEALRGETQYF,TRBV7-2,TRBJ2-5,.,.
TGTGCCAGCAGCCGACAAGGACAGGGGGATACCTATGGCTACACCTTC,CASSRQGQGDTYGYTF,TRBV4-2,TRBJ1-2,.,TRBD1
TGTGCCAGCAGCGTAGCTTGGCGCGGGACCGAGCAGTACTTC,CASSVAWRGTEQYF,TRBV9,TRBJ2-7,.,.
TGTGCCAGCTCCCAGATAGGGGGCGAAGAGACCCAGTACTTC,CASSQIGGEETQYF,TRBV11-3,TRBJ2-5,.,TRBD1
TGTGCCAGCAGTCACTTCCCAGGGGGCGCAGATACTGAAGCTTTCTTT,CASSHFPGGADTEAFF,TRBV6-5,TRBJ1-1,.,TRBD1
TGTGCCAGTAGTATTAGGGACAGTCGGGAGCTGTTTTTT,CASSIRDSRELFF,TRBV19,TRBJ2-2,.,TRBD1
TGTGCCAGCAGCTTACAGGGGTACTTCGCCGGGGAGCTGTTTTTT,CASSLQGYFAGELFF,TRBV11-1,TRBJ2-2,.,.
TGTGCCAGTAGTAGCAAAAGGGGCTTCGAAGGGGCGGGAGGTCTGCGCACGCAGTATTTT,CASSSKRGFEGAGGLRTQYF,TRBV19,TRBJ2-3,.,TRBD2
TGTGCCAGCTCCGGACAGGGCCTTTTCTACGAGCAGTACTTC,CASSGQGLFYEQYF,TRBV6-5,TRBJ2-7,.,TRBD1
TGCGCCAGCAGTTTGACAGGGGCACAGCCCCAGCATTTT,CASSLTGAQPQHF,TRBV10-1,TRBJ1-5,.,TRBD1
TGTGCCACCAGCAGACACAACAGGGGGGATGAAAAACTGTTTTTT,CATSRHNRGDEKLFF,TRBV15,TRBJ1-4,.,TRBD1
TGTGCCAGCAGTGAATGGAGACTAGCGGGAATCACAGATACGCAGTATTTT,CASSEWRLAGITDTQYF,TRBV6-1,TRBJ2-3,.,TRBD2
TGTGCCAGCAGGAGCGGGGGGTGGAACAATGAGCAGTTCTTC,CASRSGGWNNEQFF,TRBV27,TRBJ2-1,.,TRBD2
TGTGCCAGCAGCGTAGTGGACGGGAGGGGGTCCTACAATGAGCAGTTCTTC,CASSVVDGRGSYNEQFF,TRBV9,TRBJ2-1,.,TRBD2
TGTGCCAGTATCGCTGGGACAGGGAACAATCAGCCCCAGCATTTT,CASIAGTGNNQPQHF,TRBV19,TRBJ1-5,.,TRBD1
TGCGCCAGCAGCCGAGTAGCGGGTGAAGCTTTCTTT,CASSRVAGEAFF,TRBV4-1,TRBJ1-1,.,.
TGTGCCAGCAGCCTAGCGGGAGTCGATGAGCAGTTCTTC,CASSLAGVDEQFF,TRBV9,TRBJ2-1,.,TRBD2
TGTGCTAGTGGATCCGGGACTAGCGGGAGCTGGGGGAATGAGCAGTTCTTC,CASGSGTSGSWGNEQFF,TRBV12-5,TRBJ2-1,.,TRBD2
TGTGCCAGCAGCGTAGGGGTCAGGGATGAGCAGTTCTTC,CASSVGVRDEQFF,TRBV9,TRBJ2-1,.,.
TGTGCCAGCAGCTTAGGGACAGCGATGAACACTGAAGCTTTCTTT,CASSLGTAMNTEAFF,TRBV7-9,TRBJ1-1,.,.
TGTGCCAGCAAGGGGGGGGGAAGGCAGCCCCAGCATTTT,CASKGGGRQPQHF,TRBV6-5,TRBJ1-5,once,.
TGTGCCAGCAGCCCAATGGGCATTTACGAGCAGTACTTC,CASSPMGIYEQYF,TRBV11-2,TRBJ2-7,.,.
TGCAGTGCCCACAACCGCTATGGCTACACCTTC,CSAHNRYGYTF,TRBV20-1,TRBJ1-2,.,.
TGTGCCAGCAGCTATCTTGATACGCAGTATTTT,CASSYLDTQYF,TRBV5-6,TRBJ2-3,.,.
TGCGCCAGCAGCTTGGAACGGGGGAGCTCCTACAATGAGCAGTTCTTC,CASSLERGSSYNEQFF,TRBV5-1,TRBJ2-1,once,.
TGTGCCAGCAGCCCAGCTGGACTAGCGGGAGCGGGAGATGAGCAGTTCTTC,CASSPAGLAGAGDEQFF,TRBV7-9,TRBJ2-1,few,TRBD2
TGTGCCAGCAGCCTAGCACAGGGGGGTGCCACAGATACGCAGTATTTT,CASSLAQGGATDTQYF,TRBV7-9,TRBJ2-3,once,TRBD1
TGTGCCAGCAGCTTTGGCGCTAGCTCCGGGGAGCTGTTTTTT,CASSFGASSGELFF,TRBV5-4,TRBJ2-2,.,.
TGTGCCAGCAGCCCCCGCGCGAGCGGATCTTCCTACGAGCAGTACTTC,CASSPRASGSSYEQYF,TRBV5-5,TRBJ2-7,.,.